What follows are 18 T cell receptor beta chains derived from one specimen sequenced in a study of spatial heterogeneity in lung cancer. Study-wide results and caveats: It was found that expanded intratumoral alpha and beta TCR counts tracked tumor mutation counts.

TCRdb itself ran the 5' RACE reads through MiXCR, one entry per CDR3 protein. Here the sample spans about 9,800 distinct CDR3 sequences, about 53% being singletons. Their cognate antigens are unknown. Documented time point: sample taken at primary tumor resection. Sequencing used lung tumor tissue, obtained at surgery. The receptors derive from a female donor with early-stage non-small cell lung cancer.

Details on this clonotype: The size of this beta chain means little, since it is a stray read in a library made for alpha chains. The rearrangement joins TRBV7-8 to TRBJ2-5; 7 bases match TRBD1. In germline, CDR1 is SGHVS, CDR2 FQNEAQ. The trim removed 5 bases at V and 7 bases at J, leaving 10 bases unmatched. The CDR3 covers 14 residues. This CDR3 reads CASSIRQGTGTQYF. CDR3 nucleotide sequence: TGTGCCAGCAGCATCCGACAGGGAACGGGGACCCAGTACTTC.

Remarks on this clonotype: Because this beta chain is a stray read in a library intended to capture alpha chains, its abundance should not be given much weight. The rearrangement uses TRBV20-1 and TRBJ2-5; no definite D call. The CDR3 sequence is 11 residues long. Germline-derived CDR1 and CDR2 are DFQATT and SNEGSKA (reference sequence). The V end was cut by 2 bases, the J end by 3 bases, with 4 bases between. The DNA for the CDR3 is TGCAGTGCTAGACAGGAAGAGACCCAGTACTTC. Its protein is CSARQEETQYF.

This clonotype came up a few times. The size of this beta chain means little, since it is a stray read in a library made for alpha chains. This chain's CDR3 is CASSFDRGSEKLFF. CDR3 nucleotides: TGTGCCAGCAGCTTTGACAGGGGGTCTGAAAAACTGTTTTTT. J is TRBJ1-4 and V is TRBV6-5, with TRBD1 identical over 9 bases. The CDR3 sequence is 14 residues long. The J segment lost 7 bases and the V segment lost 6 bases, leaving 6 bases of the junction unmatched. Germline V gives CDR1 MNHEY, CDR2 SVGAGI.

This clonotype is termed large. Because this beta chain is a stray read in a library intended to capture alpha chains, its abundance should not be given much weight. This chain uses TRBV20-1 with TRBJ2-7; 9 bases are a match to TRBD2. The CDR3 length is 15 residues. CDR1 DFQATT and CDR2 SNEGSKA come from the germline V gene (reference sequence). With 6 bases clipped from V and 1 base from J, the junction kept 10 bases outside the gene matches. The CDR3 here is CSAEPWSGRSYEQYF. The DNA for the CDR3 is TGCAGTGCCGAGCCCTGGAGCGGGAGGTCCTACGAGCAGTACTTC.

Of note for this clonotype: In a library made to pick up alpha chains, this beta chain is a stray read with a size that means little. The chain uses TRBV10-3 and TRBJ2-7; D gene ambiguous. V dropped 8 bases and J dropped 4 bases, with 21 bases sitting between them. CDR3 length: 15 amino acids. Germline V gene lookup returns CDR1 ENHRY and CDR2 SYGVKD. The CDR3 DNA is TGTGCCATCCACCCCGGTCAGGTGGTATATTACGAGCAGTACTTC. As protein: CAIHPGQVVYYEQYF.

Remarks on this clonotype: This beta chain came through as a stray read in a library set up for alpha chains, and its size says little. The V call is TRBV5-6, the J call TRBJ1-6, with no clear D. V lost 2 bases, J lost 9 bases, and 9 bases lay in between. Germline V gene data show CDR1 as SGHDT and CDR2 as YYEEEE. CDR3 length equals 13 residues. This CDR3 is CASSLWGGSPLHF. The CDR3, as DNA: TGTGCCAGCAGCTTATGGGGTGGTTCACCCCTCCACTTT.

Concerning this clonotype itself: This beta chain appears as a stray read in a library generated for alpha chains; its size is not informative. The chain links TRBV30 to TRBJ1-3; the D is unclear. The CDR3 consists of 14 residues. Between the trimmed V and J ends, which lost 0 bases and 0 bases, there was a span of 6 bases. Germline V gene lookup returns CDR1 GTSNPN and CDR2 SVGIG (reference sequence). The DNA for the CDR3 is TGTGCCTGGAGTGTACTATCCTCTGGAAACACCATATATTTT. This encodes CAWSVLSSGNTIYF.

Details on this clonotype: Since it is a stray read in a library aimed at alpha chains, this beta chain has a size that is not meaningful. V gene TRBV7-2 combines with J gene TRBJ2-7, with 9 positions matching TRBD2. The trim removed 8 bases at V and 2 bases at J, leaving 7 bases unmatched. The germline V gene has CDR1 SGHTA and CDR2 FQGNSA. The CDR3 runs 14 residues. The CDR3 DNA sequence: TGTGCCAGCGGACAAGCGGGGGGTGCCTACGAGCAGTACTTC. Its translation is CASGQAGGAYEQYF. Complete variable domain (other parts from reference TRBV7-2 and TRBJ2-7): GAGVSQSPSNKVTEKGKDVELRCDPISGHTALYWYRQSLGQGLEFLIYFQGNSAPDKSGLPSDRFSAERTGGSVSTLTIQRTQQEDSAVYLCASGQAGGAYEQYFGPGTRLTVT.

This clonotype showed up just once. Because the library targeted alpha chains, this beta chain is an off-target read whose size means little. The rearrangement uses TRBV5-6 and TRBJ2-7; D unresolved. Germline CDR1 SGHDT, CDR2 YYEEEE. There are 11 residues in the CDR3. V shed 2 bases and J shed 1 base, with 1 base lying between them. The CDR3 nucleotides read TGTGCCAGCAGCTTTTCCTACGAGCAGTACTTC. Its protein is CASSFSYEQYF.

This clonotype was observed a handful of times. This beta chain is an off-target read within a library intended for alpha chains, so its frequency means little. The chain joins TRBV5-1 to TRBJ2-5; D might be TRBD2 (5 bases). CDR1 and CDR2 (germline): SGHRS, YFSETQ. This CDR3 has 16 amino acids. V was clipped by 1 base and J by 5 bases, with 18 bases between them. The CDR3 protein is CASSLRRTVSRETQYF. As DNA, the CDR3 is TGCGCCAGCAGCTTGAGAAGGACTGTGAGTCGGGAGACCCAGTACTTC.

This clonotype was detected a few times. This beta chain was picked up by a library intended for alpha chains and is off target, so its count carries little meaning. The chain joins TRBV5-1 to TRBJ1-2; D remains ambiguous. V lost 0 bases to trimming and J lost 2 bases, with 8 bases between them. This CDR3 is 14 amino acids long. Germline V gene sequence: CDR1 SGHRS, CDR2 YFSETQ. The chain's CDR3 is CASSLVGNNYGYTF. The CDR3 nucleotides read TGCGCCAGCAGCTTGGTGGGAAACAACTATGGCTACACCTTC.

Note on this clonotype: Because the library targeted alpha chains, this beta chain is an off-target read whose size means little. This rearrangement joins TRBV5-1 to TRBJ1-1, with a weak D call TRBD1 (6 bases). The V gene lost 4 bases and the J gene lost 4 bases, with 20 bases spanning the gap. The CDR3 is made up of 16 amino acids. Germline V CDR1 and CDR2: SGHRS, YFSETQ. The CDR3 here is CASSPNSGVGGTEAFF. CDR3 DNA sequence: TGCGCCAGCAGCCCGAACTCAGGGGTCGGCGGCACTGAAGCTTTCTTT.

In its sample, this clonotype ranks as medium-sized. Because this beta chain is a stray read in a library intended to capture alpha chains, its abundance should not be given much weight. This chain's CDR3 is CASTIPGSSYEQYF. In DNA, the CDR3 is TGTGCCAGCACCATCCCCGGATCCTCCTACGAGCAGTACTTC. The genes are TRBV28 and TRBJ2-7, with no clear D. Germline V gene data show CDR1 as MDHEN and CDR2 as SYDVKM. This CDR3 region has 14 residues. V was pared by 7 bases and J by 0 bases, with 13 bases between.

With regard to this clonotype: For a library built for alpha chains, this beta chain is a stray read; little rests on its size. The rearrangement joins TRBV15 to TRBJ2-7; D is uncertain. Germline assignment: CDR1 LNHNV and CDR2 YYDKDF (reference sequence). This CDR3 is 13 amino acids long. Trimming pared 5 bases from V and 0 bases from J, leaving 8 bases between. The CDR3 bases are TGTGCCACCAGCCCGACACTCTCCTACGAGCAGTACTTC. It encodes CATSPTLSYEQYF.

Comment on this clonotype: Since it is a stray read in a library aimed at alpha chains, this beta chain has a size that is not meaningful. In nucleotides, the CDR3 is TGTGCCAGCAGTTACTCGAGGAGAAACTATGGCTACACCTTC. It specifies CASSYSRRNYGYTF. This rearrangement joins TRBV6-5 to TRBJ1-2; D is uncertain. This CDR3 is built from 14 residues. From germline, CDR1 is MNHEY and CDR2 SVGAGI. Trimming cost V 0 bases and J 2 bases, with 7 bases left between them.

This clonotype occurred a few times. This beta chain appears as a stray read in a library generated for alpha chains; its size is not informative. This rearrangement joins TRBV6-5 to TRBJ1-1; D gene uncertain. Germline loops: CDR1 MNHEY, CDR2 SVGAGI. The CDR3 length is 12 residues. Trimming took 6 bases from V and 11 from J, leaving 16 bases between them. This chain's CDR3 is CASSRSPKMAFF. The CDR3 nucleotides read TGTGCCAGCAGCCGCTCCCCTAAGATGGCTTTCTTT.

A word on this clonotype: This beta chain slipped into a library made for alpha chains as a stray read, so its size is not meaningful. The chain recombines TRBV29-1 with TRBJ2-3; the match to TRBD2 covers 8 bases. The V and J ends lost 8 bases and 3 bases, in that order; junction bases with no gene match: 16. The CDR3 totals 16 residues. Germline V CDR1 and CDR2: SQVTM, ANQGSEA. The CDR3 is CSYGGGRSLRTDTQYF. CDR3 coding DNA: TGCAGCTATGGCGGCGGGAGGTCGCTCAGGACAGATACGCAGTATTTT.

Comments on this clonotype: This beta chain represents an off-target read in a library built for alpha chains; its size is of limited meaning. The V call is TRBV7-2, the J call TRBJ2-3; 12 bases line up with TRBD2. With V trimmed by 1 base and J by 4 bases, 6 bases remained unmatched. Germline V gene lookup returns CDR1 SGHTA and CDR2 FQGNSA. The CDR3 consists of 17 residues. The CDR3 loop is CASSLGGLAGQADTQYF. In DNA, the CDR3 is TGTGCCAGCAGCTTAGGCGGACTAGCGGGGCAAGCAGATACGCAGTATTTT.